Listed below are T cell receptor beta chains from one sample, sequenced in a study of cytomegalovirus exposure and HLA in healthy donors. TCRdb's copy holds only in-frame clones and misses some; the assay was immunoSEQ multiplex PCR. The sample carries 140,000 or so clones, 70% to 85% recorded once. Sequenced material: PBMCs. Source of these receptors: a man aged 35 to 55 in good health and CMV-seronegative. CDR3s include the opening cysteine and the closing phenylalanine or tryptophan. The order of the fields is D gene, V gene, J gene, clone size, CDR3 DNA, CDR3 protein. D genes are given only for firm matches. Only part of the rows carry a size: once, few, many, or a class if the clone is expanded.

TRBD2	TRBV5-5	TRBJ2-3	-	TGTGCCAGCAGCTTAGGACTAGCGGGCACAGATACGCAGTATTTT	CASSLGLAGTDTQYF
TRBD1	TRBV28	TRBJ1-2	-	TGTGCCAGCAGTTCGCAGGGGGCCAACTATGGCTACACCTTC	CASSSQGANYGYTF
-	TRBV19	TRBJ2-7	-	TGTGCCAGTAGTATCCAGAAGGAGCAGTACTTC	CASSIQKEQYF
TRBD2	TRBV6-1	TRBJ2-2	-	TGTGCCAGCAGTGGGACTAGCGCGAACACCGGGGAGCTGTTTTTT	CASSGTSANTGELFF
TRBD1	TRBV6-1	TRBJ1-5	-	TGTGCCAGCAGTGGGACAGGGGAGAGCAATCAGCCCCAGCATTTT	CASSGTGESNQPQHF
TRBD1	TRBV13	TRBJ2-7	-	TGTGCCAGCAGCTGCCCGGGACAGGGATCCTACGAGCAGTACTTC	CASSCPGQGSYEQYF
-	TRBV4-2	TRBJ2-7	once	TGTGCCAGCAGTCGGTCCACGTCCTACGAGCAGTACTTC	CASSRSTSYEQYF
TRBD1	TRBV11-2	TRBJ2-5	-	TGTGCCAGCAGCTTAGGGGCCCGGACAGGGGGAAGGGAGACCCAGTACTTC	CASSLGARTGGRETQYF
TRBD1	TRBV28	TRBJ1-5	few	TGTGCCAGCACGGTAACAGGGGGCTCGGGGCAGCCCCAGCATTTT	CASTVTGGSGQPQHF
-	TRBV6-5	TRBJ1-4	-	TGTGCCAGCAGTTATGGACTGGCAACTAATGAAAAACTGTTTTTT	CASSYGLATNEKLFF
-	TRBV9	TRBJ1-4	-	TGTGCCAGCAGCCCCGGGGGGTCAGATGAAAAACTGTTTTTT	CASSPGGSDEKLFF